These T cell receptor beta chains were read from a single sample in a study of CD8 T cells in Susac syndrome. TCRdb re-derived calls from the immunoSEQ multiplex PCR reads in MiXCR, one entry per CDR3 protein. Among 95,000 to 150,000 distinct CDR3 sequences listed, about 93% were seen once. The sequencing input was CD8+ T cells from PBMCs. All receptors derive from a human donor with Susac syndrome. Each CDR3 is given without its conserved first and last residue.

V gene	J gene	CDR3 protein
TRBV20-1	TRBJ1-5	SAHGEGDSNQPQH
TRBV6-6	TRBJ2-3	ASTLTGVTDTQY
TRBV10-2	TRBJ2-7	ASSRDRARYEQY
TRBV29-1	TRBJ1-1	SVVGRGASRTEAF
TRBV20-1	TRBJ2-7	SARSGDGVSYEQY
TRBV7-2	TRBJ2-3	ASTNPRIGGGADTQY
TRBV7-9	TRBJ2-2	ASSEGTGNTGELF
TRBV9	TRBJ2-7	ASSVDLTYEQY
TRBV29-1	TRBJ2-7	SVDGGYYEQY
TRBV11-2	TRBJ2-3	ASSSRRGGGTDTQY
TRBV5-4	TRBJ2-5	ASSSNPSEGETQY
TRBV4-3	TRBJ2-6	ASTQALARVSGANVLT
TRBV3-1	TRBJ2-7	ASSQENRPYEQY
TRBV7-9	TRBJ1-1	ASSDPGGNTEAF
TRBV2	TRBJ1-2	ASSEESPWSNYGYT
TRBV11-2	TRBJ1-6	ASSLDRNGPRYNSPLH
TRBV20-1	TRBJ1-2	SALGTGESNYGYT
TRBV4-2	TRBJ2-3	ASSQSSGGGEDTQY
TRBV6-2/TRBV6-3	TRBJ2-5	ASSYSRETQY
TRBV5-6	TRBJ2-1	ASSLVAGTASNEQF
TRBV20-1	TRBJ1-2	SAPMTGPNYGYT
TRBV27	TRBJ2-3	ASRPPAAGNTQY